This T cell receptor (beta chain) came from a study of shared clonotypes between healthy human individuals. CDR1 is MNHEY and CDR2 is SMNVEV in the germline V gene (reference sequence). CDR3 length: 13 amino acids. Trimming cost V 5 bases and J 6 bases; bases outside gene matches: 4. Deep-level assay runs were performed. Produced via immunoSEQ multiplex PCR; TCRdb's table is partial and in-frame only. In the table there are 2 million to 2.5 million clones, under 97% of which are singletons. The TCR was taken from a man younger than 35 in good health. The J gene is TRBJ2-5, the V gene TRBV27; 9 bases are shared with TRBD2. The sample taken for sequencing was naive CD4+ T cells sorted from blood. Subset reported: CD45RA+ positively selected. In DNA, the CDR3 is TGTGCCAGCAGTGCGAGCGGGAGGAAGACCCAGTACTTC. The encoded protein is CASSASGRKTQYF.